This T cell receptor beta chain is from a study of blood T cell repertoires in COVID-19. Study overall: Collection of acute and convalescent COVID-19 samples took place in the United States, Italy and Spain.

The CDR3 has 15 residues. The germline V gene encodes CDR1 DFQATT and CDR2 SNEGSKA (reference sequence). Trimming at V came to 3 bases and at J to 0 bases, leaving 5 bases not matched to a gene. Assay used: immunoSEQ multiplex PCR; TCRdb lists only in-frame clones, some missing. Here the sample spans about 120,000 clones, 70% to 85% being singletons. The gene calls are TRBV20-1 and TRBJ1-3; 7 nucleotides align to TRBD1. Sequenced sample: peripheral blood. This receptor was taken from a man in his forties or fifties with acute or convalescent COVID-19. CDR3 residues: CSASDWTGSGNTIYF. CDR3 DNA sequence: TGCAGTGCTAGTGATTGGACAGGCTCTGGAAACACCATATATTTT.